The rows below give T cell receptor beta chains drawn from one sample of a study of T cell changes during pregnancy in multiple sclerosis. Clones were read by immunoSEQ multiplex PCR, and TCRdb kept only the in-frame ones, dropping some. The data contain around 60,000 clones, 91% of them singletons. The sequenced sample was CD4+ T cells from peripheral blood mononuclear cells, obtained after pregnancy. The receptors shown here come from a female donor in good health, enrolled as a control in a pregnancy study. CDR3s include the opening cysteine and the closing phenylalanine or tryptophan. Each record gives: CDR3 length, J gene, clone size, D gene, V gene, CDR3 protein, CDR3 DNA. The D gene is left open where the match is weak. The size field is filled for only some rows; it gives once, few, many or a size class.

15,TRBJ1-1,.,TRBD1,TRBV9,CASSRDSLLNTEAFF,TGTGCCAGCAGCCGGGACAGCCTTCTGAACACTGAAGCTTTCTTT
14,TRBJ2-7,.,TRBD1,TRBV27,CASTPRTGSYEQYF,TGTGCCAGCACCCCACGGACAGGCTCCTACGAGCAGTACTTC
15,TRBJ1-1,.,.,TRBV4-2,CASSQDSDRGREAFF,TGTGCCAGCAGCCAAGATTCTGATAGGGGCCGGGAAGCTTTCTTT
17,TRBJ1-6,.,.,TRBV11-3,CASSFNVGMSYNSPLHF,TGTGCCAGCAGCTTTAATGTCGGGATGTCCTATAATTCACCCCTCCACTTT
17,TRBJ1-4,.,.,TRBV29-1,CSVGFAWGGLTNEKLFF,TGCAGCGTTGGGTTCGCTTGGGGGGGGTTAACTAATGAAAAACTGTTTTTT
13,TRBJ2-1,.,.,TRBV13,CASSPFIHNEQFF,TGTGCCAGCAGCCCGTTTATCCACAATGAGCAGTTCTTC
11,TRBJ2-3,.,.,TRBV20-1,CSAYRDKGQYF,TGCAGTGCGTACCGGGACAAAGGGCAGTATTTT
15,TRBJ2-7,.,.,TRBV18,CASSKAPGETYEQYF,TGTGCCAGCTCTAAAGCGCCCGGGGAAACCTACGAGCAGTACTTC
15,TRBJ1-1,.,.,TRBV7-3,CASSLDKGGRAEAFF,TGTGCCAGCAGCTTAGACAAGGGCGGGAGGGCTGAAGCTTTCTTT
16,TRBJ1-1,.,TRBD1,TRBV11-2,CASSSPRQGGNTEAFF,TGTGCCAGCAGCTCCCCCCGACAGGGTGGGAACACTGAAGCTTTCTTT
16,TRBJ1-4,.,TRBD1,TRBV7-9,CASSFNSGTGREKLFF,TGTGCCAGCAGCTTCAATTCCGGGACAGGGCGTGAAAAACTGTTTTTT
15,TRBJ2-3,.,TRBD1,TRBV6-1,CASSYGQGTADTQYF,TGTGCCAGCAGCTACGGACAGGGAACGGCAGATACGCAGTATTTT
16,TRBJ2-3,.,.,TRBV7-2,CASNDVAGSLTDTQYF,TGTGCCAGCAACGACGTGGCAGGGTCCTTAACAGATACGCAGTATTTT
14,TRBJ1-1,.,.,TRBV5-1,CASSRSDRNTEAFF,TGCGCCAGCAGCCGATCGGACAGGAACACTGAAGCTTTCTTT
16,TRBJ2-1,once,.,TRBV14,CASSQATWAGSNEQFF,TGTGCCAGCAGCCAAGCGACGTGGGCTGGAAGCAATGAGCAGTTCTTC
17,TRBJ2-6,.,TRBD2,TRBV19,CASSLGLAGGGANVLTF,TGTGCCAGTAGTCTGGGACTAGCGGGGGGTGGGGCCAACGTCCTGACTTTC
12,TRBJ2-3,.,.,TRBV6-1,CASDSSTDTQYF,TGTGCCAGCGACAGCAGCACAGATACGCAGTATTTT
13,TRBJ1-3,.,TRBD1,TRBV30,CAWGTGVGNTIYF,TGTGCCTGGGGCACAGGGGTCGGAAACACCATATATTTT
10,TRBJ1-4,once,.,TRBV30,CAWEREKLFF,TGTGCCTGGGAACGGGAAAAACTGTTTTTT
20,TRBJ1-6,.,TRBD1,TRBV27,CASSPDRGRGVSSYNSPLHF,TGTGCCAGCAGCCCCGACAGGGGGCGAGGGGTGAGCTCCTATAATTCACCCCTCCACTTT
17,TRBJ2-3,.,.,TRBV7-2,CASSLDLLLAQRDTQYF,TGTGCCAGCAGCTTAGACTTGTTGCTAGCGCAAAGAGATACGCAGTATTTT
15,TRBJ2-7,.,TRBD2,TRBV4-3,CASSQHLGGSYEQYF,TGCGCCAGCAGCCAGCATCTCGGGGGGAGCTACGAGCAGTACTTC
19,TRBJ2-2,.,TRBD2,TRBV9,CASSHTRGGDFANTGELFF,TGTGCCAGCTCCCACACTAGGGGAGGGGACTTTGCGAACACCGGGGAGCTGTTTTTT
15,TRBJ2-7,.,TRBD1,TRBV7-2,CASSSRGQDTYEQYF,TGTGCCAGCAGCTCACGGGGACAGGACACCTACGAGCAGTACTTC
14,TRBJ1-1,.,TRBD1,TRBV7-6,CASSPMTGRPVAFF,TGTGCCAGCAGCCCCATGACAGGGAGGCCGGTGGCTTTCTTT
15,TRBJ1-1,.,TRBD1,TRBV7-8,CASSLREGANTEAFF,TGTGCCAGCAGCTTACGGGAGGGGGCGAACACTGAAGCTTTCTTT
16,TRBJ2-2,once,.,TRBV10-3,CAISENRGGNTGELFF,TGTGCCATCAGTGAGAACAGGGGGGGAAACACCGGGGAGCTGTTTTTT
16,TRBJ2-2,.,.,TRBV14,CASSQATSPDTGELFF,TGTGCCAGCAGCCAGGCGACTAGTCCCGACACCGGGGAGCTGTTTTTT
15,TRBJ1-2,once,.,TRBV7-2,CASSPGRTSGGGYTF,TGTGCCAGCAGCCCGGGACGCACGTCCGGGGGTGGCTACACCTTC
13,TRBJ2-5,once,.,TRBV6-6,CASRGRGVETQYF,TGTGCCAGCAGAGGCAGGGGGGTCGAGACCCAGTACTTC
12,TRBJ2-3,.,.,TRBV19,CASSMGQDTQYF,TGTGCCAGTAGTATGGGCCAGGATACGCAGTATTTT
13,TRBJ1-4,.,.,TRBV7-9,CASSPVQGGKLFF,TGTGCCAGCAGCCCGGTACAGGGAGGGAAACTGTTTTTT
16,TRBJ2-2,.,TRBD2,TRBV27,CASSPGLAESAGELFF,TGTGCCAGCAGTCCGGGACTAGCGGAATCGGCCGGGGAGCTGTTTTTT
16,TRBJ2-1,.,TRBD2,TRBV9,CASSVVLAGAFNEQFF,TGTGCCAGCAGCGTCGTTCTAGCGGGGGCGTTCAATGAGCAGTTCTTC
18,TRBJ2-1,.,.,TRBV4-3,CASSQDPTVGGTYNEQFF,TGCGCCAGCAGCCAAGATCCCACCGTGGGGGGAACCTACAATGAGCAGTTCTTC
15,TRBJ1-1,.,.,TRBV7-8,CASSLTRIVNTEAFF,TGTGCCAGCAGCTTGACACGGATAGTTAACACTGAAGCTTTCTTT
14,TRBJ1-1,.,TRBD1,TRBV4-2,CASSQLGQGTEAFF,TGTGCCAGCAGCCAACTTGGACAGGGGACTGAAGCTTTCTTT
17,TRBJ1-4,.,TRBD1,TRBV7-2,CASSWKPSGTGLEKLFF,TGTGCCAGCAGCTGGAAACCCTCCGGGACAGGGCTGGAAAAACTGTTTTTT
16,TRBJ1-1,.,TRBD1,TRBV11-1,CASSSRFWTGGDEAFF,TGTGCCAGCAGCTCAAGATTCTGGACAGGGGGCGATGAAGCTTTCTTT
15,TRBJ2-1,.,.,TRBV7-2,CASSYEGLIYNEQFF,TGTGCCAGCAGCTATGAGGGACTCATATACAATGAGCAGTTCTTC
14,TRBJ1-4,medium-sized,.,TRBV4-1,CASRNLRTNEKLFF,TGCGCCAGCAGGAATTTGCGAACTAATGAAAAACTGTTTTTT
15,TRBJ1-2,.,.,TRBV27,CASSPTAYGDYGYTF,TGTGCCAGCAGTCCGACAGCTTATGGAGACTATGGCTACACCTTC
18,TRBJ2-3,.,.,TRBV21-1,CASSKGSVAGAYTDTQYF,TGTGCCAGCAGCAAAGGGTCGGTAGCGGGGGCGTACACAGATACGCAGTATTTT
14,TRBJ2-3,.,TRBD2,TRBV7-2,CASSLSGGPDTQYF,TGTGCCAGCAGCTTAAGCGGGGGCCCAGATACGCAGTATTTT
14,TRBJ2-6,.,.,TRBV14,CASSPLSGANVLTF,TGTGCCAGCAGCCCCCTTTCTGGGGCCAACGTCCTGACTTTC
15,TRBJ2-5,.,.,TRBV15,CATTKGGPREETQYF,TGTGCCACCACCAAGGGGGGGCCCAGAGAGGAGACCCAGTACTTC
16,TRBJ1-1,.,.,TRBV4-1,CASSQRENTLNTEAFF,TGCGCCAGCAGCCAACGGGAAAATACACTGAACACTGAAGCTTTCTTT
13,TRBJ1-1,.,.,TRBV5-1,CASSLGQASAAFF,TGCGCCAGCAGCTTGGGACAGGCCTCGGCAGCTTTCTTT
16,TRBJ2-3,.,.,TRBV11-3,CASSRTLGYGTDTQYF,TGTGCCAGCAGCCGCACACTAGGGTACGGCACAGATACGCAGTATTTT
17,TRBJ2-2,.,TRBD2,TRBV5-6,CASRLGLAGPNTGELFF,TGTGCCAGCAGGTTGGGACTAGCGGGCCCTAACACCGGGGAGCTGTTTTTT
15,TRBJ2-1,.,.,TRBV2,CASSEGPGDRNEQFF,TGTGCCAGCAGTGAAGGCCCAGGGGACCGAAATGAGCAGTTCTTC
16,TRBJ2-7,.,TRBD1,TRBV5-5,CASSLGGQGAHYEQYF,TGTGCCAGCAGCTTGGGGGGACAGGGGGCTCATTACGAGCAGTACTTC
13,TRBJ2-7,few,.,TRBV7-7,CASSLAQGYEQYF,TGTGCTAGCAGCTTAGCACAGGGCTACGAGCAGTACTTC
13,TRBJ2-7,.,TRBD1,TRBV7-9,CASSLQGAGEQYF,TGTGCCAGCAGCTTACAGGGGGCTGGCGAGCAGTACTTC
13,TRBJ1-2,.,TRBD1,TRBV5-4,CASSFTGVYGYTF,TGTGCCAGCAGCTTCACAGGGGTCTATGGCTACACCTTC
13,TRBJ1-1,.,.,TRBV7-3,CASSLEGLAEAFF,TGTGCCAGCAGCTTAGAGGGCCTCGCTGAAGCTTTCTTT
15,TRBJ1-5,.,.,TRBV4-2,CASSQDGSPHRPQHF,TGTGCCAGCAGCCAGGATGGGAGCCCTCATCGGCCCCAGCATTTT
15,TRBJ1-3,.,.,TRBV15,CATSRDRGSGNTIYF,TGTGCCACCAGCAGAGACAGGGGCTCTGGAAACACCATATATTTT
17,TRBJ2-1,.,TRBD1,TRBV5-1,CASSWGTGARTYNEQFF,TGCGCCAGCAGCTGGGGGACAGGGGCGAGGACGTACAATGAGCAGTTCTTC
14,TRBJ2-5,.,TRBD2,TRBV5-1,CASSLDLAGGTQYF,TGCGCCAGCAGCTTGGACCTAGCGGGGGGGACCCAGTACTTC